Listed below are T cell receptor beta chains from one sample, sequenced in a study of graft-versus-host responses after intestinal transplantation. Some clones are missing from TCRdb's copy, which holds only in-frame ones; the method was immunoSEQ multiplex PCR. The data show tens of thousands of clones, around 90% seen once. The sequencing used ileum tissue, collected around 190 days after intestinal transplant. Source of these receptors: a human patient who received an intestinal transplant, so some T cells may come from the graft donor. Both conserved end residues are trimmed from each CDR3. D genes are given only for firm matches.

V	J	D	CDR3
TRBV5-4	TRBJ1-1	NA	ASSLAASLNTEAF
TRBV30	TRBJ1-4	TRBD1	AWGADRGGKLF
TRBV11-1	TRBJ2-3	TRBD2	ASSLQLLARSTDTQY
TRBV19	TRBJ2-3	TRBD2	ASSDGLAGPSTQY
TRBV7-9	TRBJ2-7	NA	ASSQDRPRGEQY
TRBV7-9	TRBJ1-6	TRBD1	ASSLGKTGEDSPLH
TRBV9	TRBJ1-3	NA	ASSVGSRAGNTIY
TRBV27	TRBJ1-2	NA	ASSFLFRRGNGDYGYT
TRBV28	TRBJ2-1	TRBD1	ASSSQGSDRYNEQF
TRBV7-9	TRBJ2-3	NA	ASSEGRVADTQY
TRBV6-1	TRBJ2-5	TRBD2	ASSVAGGGQETQY
TRBV5-1	TRBJ2-7	NA	ASSLVQGMGEQY
TRBV5-1	TRBJ1-5	NA	ASSKSAGQPQH
TRBV9	TRBJ2-1	NA	ASSVAPGTGSDEQF
TRBV7-9	TRBJ1-1	NA	ASSPTMNTEAF
TRBV7-9	TRBJ2-1	NA	ASSFQGGYNEQF
TRBV10-3	TRBJ1-2	NA	AISESGGFNYGYT
TRBV28	TRBJ2-7	NA	ASSTTYEQY
TRBV28	TRBJ1-6	NA	ASSEVGRGPNSPLH
TRBV18	TRBJ2-7	NA	ASSPPSQGEQY
TRBV25-1	TRBJ2-7	TRBD1	ASSEWGTGNEQY
TRBV2	TRBJ2-7	TRBD2	ASRPPGLAGYEQY